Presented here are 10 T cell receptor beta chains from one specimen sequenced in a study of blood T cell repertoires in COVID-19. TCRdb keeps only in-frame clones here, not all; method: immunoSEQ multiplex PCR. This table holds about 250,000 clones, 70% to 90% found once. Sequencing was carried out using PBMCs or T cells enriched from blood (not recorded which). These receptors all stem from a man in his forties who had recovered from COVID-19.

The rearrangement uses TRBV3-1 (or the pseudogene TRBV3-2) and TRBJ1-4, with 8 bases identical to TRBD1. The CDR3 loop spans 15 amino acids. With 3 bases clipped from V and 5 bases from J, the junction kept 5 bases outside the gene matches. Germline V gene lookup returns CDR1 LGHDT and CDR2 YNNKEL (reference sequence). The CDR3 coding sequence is TGTGCCAGCAGCCAGCGACAGGGGCCAAATGAAAAACTGTTTTTT. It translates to CASSQRQGPNEKLFF.

This chain's CDR3 is CASSLQGSSYNEQFF. The CDR3 DNA sequence: TGTGCCAGCTCACTACAGGGTAGCTCCTACAATGAGCAGTTCTTC. V is TRBV18 and J is TRBJ2-1; D perhaps matches TRBD1 (6 bases). CDR3 length: 15 amino acids. Germline assignment: CDR1 KGHSH and CDR2 LQKENI. Trimming took 4 bases from V and 0 from J, leaving 10 bases between them. Complete variable domain (other parts from reference TRBV18 and TRBJ2-1): NAGVMQNPRHLVRRRGQEARLRCSPMKGHSHVYWYRQLPEEGLKFMVYLQKENIIDESGMPKERFSAEFPKEGPSILRIQQVVRGDSAAYFCASSLQGSSYNEQFFGPGTRLTVL.

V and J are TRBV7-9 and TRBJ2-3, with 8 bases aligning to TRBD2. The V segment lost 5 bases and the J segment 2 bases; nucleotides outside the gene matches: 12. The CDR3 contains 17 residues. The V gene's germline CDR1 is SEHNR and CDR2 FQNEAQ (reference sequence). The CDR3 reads CASSPLGASGYTDTQYF. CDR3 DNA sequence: TGTGCCAGCAGCCCCCTTGGGGCTAGCGGGTACACAGATACGCAGTATTTT.

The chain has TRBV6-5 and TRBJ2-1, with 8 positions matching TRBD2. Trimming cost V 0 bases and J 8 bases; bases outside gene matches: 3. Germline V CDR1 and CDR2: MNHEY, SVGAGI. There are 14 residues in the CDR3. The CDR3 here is CASSYSVTSDEQFF. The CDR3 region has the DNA TGTGCCAGCAGTTACTCTGTGACTAGCGATGAGCAGTTCTTC.

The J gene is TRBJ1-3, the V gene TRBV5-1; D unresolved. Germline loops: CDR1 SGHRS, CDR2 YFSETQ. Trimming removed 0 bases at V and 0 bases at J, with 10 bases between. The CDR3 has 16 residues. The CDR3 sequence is CASSLGGLDSGNTIYF. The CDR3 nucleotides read TGCGCCAGCAGCTTGGGCGGCCTGGACTCTGGAAACACCATATATTTT.

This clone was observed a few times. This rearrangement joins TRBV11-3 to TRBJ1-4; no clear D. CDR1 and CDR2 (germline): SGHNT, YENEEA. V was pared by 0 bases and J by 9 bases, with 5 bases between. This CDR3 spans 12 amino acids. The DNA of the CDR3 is TGTGCCAGCAGCTTAGAGGCCAAAAAACTGTTTTTT. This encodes CASSLEAKKLFF.

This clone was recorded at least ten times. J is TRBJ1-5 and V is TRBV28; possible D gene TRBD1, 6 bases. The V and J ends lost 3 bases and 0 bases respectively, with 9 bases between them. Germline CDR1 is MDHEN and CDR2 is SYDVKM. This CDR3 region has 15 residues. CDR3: CASSLDSPSNQPQHF. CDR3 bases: TGTGCCAGCAGTTTGGACAGTCCTAGCAATCAGCCCCAGCATTTT. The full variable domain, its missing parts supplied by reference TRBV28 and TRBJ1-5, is DVKVTQSSRYLVKRTGEKVFLECVQDMDHENMFWYRQDPGLGLRLIYFSYDVKMKEKGDIPEGYSVSREKKERFSLILESASTNQTSMYLCASSLDSPSNQPQHFGDGTRLSIL.

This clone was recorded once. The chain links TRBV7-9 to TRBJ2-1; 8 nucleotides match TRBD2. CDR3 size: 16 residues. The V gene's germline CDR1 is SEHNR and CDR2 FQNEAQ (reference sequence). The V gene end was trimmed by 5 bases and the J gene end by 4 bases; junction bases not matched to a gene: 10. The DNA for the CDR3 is TGTGCCAGCAGCCCCACCGGGACTAGTGAATACAATGAGCAGTTCTTC. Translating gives CASSPTGTSEYNEQFF.

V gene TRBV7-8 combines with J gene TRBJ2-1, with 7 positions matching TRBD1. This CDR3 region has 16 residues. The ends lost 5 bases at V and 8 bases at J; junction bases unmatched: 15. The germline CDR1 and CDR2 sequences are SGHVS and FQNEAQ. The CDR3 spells CASSLLMTGPSHEQFF. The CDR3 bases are TGTGCCAGCAGCCTCCTGATGACAGGGCCCAGCCATGAGCAGTTCTTC.

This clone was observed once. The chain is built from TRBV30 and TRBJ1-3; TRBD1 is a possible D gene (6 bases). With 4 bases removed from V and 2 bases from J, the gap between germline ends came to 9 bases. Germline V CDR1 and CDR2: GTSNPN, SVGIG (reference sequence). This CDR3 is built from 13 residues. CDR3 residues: CAWTEGAGNTIYF. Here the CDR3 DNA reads TGTGCCTGGACCGAGGGGGCTGGAAACACCATATATTTT.